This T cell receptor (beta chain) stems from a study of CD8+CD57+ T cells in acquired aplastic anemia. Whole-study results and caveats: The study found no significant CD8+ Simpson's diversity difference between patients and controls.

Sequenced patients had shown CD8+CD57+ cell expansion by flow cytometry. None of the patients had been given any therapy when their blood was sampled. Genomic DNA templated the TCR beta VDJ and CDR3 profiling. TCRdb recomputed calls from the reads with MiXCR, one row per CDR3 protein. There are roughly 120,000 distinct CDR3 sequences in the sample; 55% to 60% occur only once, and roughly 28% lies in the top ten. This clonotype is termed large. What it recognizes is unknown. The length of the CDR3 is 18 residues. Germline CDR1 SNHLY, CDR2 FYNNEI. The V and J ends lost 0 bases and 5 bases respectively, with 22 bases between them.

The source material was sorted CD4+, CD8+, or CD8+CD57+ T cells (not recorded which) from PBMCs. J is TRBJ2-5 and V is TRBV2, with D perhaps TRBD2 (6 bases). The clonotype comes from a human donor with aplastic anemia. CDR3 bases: TGTGCCAGCAGTGAAGCGGATATAGCGGACCTAACGAAGGAGACCCAGTACTTC. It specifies CASSEADIADLTKETQYF.